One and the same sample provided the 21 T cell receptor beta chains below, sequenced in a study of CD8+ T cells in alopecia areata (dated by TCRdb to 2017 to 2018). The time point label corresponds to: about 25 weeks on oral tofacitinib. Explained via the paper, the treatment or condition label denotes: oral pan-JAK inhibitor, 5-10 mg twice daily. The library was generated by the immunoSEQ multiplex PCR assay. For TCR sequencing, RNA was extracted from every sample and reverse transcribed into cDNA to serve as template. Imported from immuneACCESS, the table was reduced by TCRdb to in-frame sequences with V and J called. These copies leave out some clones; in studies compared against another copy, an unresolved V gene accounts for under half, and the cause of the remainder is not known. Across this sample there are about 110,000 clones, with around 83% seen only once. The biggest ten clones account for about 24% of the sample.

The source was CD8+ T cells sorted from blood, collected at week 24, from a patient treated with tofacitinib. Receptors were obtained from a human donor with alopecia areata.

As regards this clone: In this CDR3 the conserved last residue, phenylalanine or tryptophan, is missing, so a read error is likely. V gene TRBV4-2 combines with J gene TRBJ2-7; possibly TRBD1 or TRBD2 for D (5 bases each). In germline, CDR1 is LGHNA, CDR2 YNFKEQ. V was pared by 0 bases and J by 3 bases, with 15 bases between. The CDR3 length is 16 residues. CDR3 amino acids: CASSQEFSGTGYEQYL. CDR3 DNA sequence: TGTGCCAGCAGCCAAGAGTTTTCGGGGACCGGCTACGAGCAGTACCTC.

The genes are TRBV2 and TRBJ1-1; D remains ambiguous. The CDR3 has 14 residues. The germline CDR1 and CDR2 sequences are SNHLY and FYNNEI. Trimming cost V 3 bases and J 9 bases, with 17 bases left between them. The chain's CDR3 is CASSEAGHPWKAFF. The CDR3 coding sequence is TGTGCCAGCAGTGAGGCAGGCCACCCCTGGAAAGCTTTCTTT.

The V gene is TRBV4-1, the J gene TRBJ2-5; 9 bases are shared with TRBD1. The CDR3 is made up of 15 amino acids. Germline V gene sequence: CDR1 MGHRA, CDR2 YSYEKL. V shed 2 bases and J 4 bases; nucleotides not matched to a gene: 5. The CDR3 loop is CASSQFGTGRETQYF. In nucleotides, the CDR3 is TGCGCCAGCAGCCAATTCGGGACAGGGAGAGAGACCCAGTACTTC.

CDR3 nucleotides: TGCAGCGAGAGAAGGGCGGGGGAGGATACGCAGTATTTT. It encodes CSERRAGEDTQYF. The chain is built from TRBV29-1 and TRBJ2-3, with 7 bases aligning to TRBD2. Germline CDR1 and CDR2: SQVTM and ANQGSEA. J was trimmed by 6 bases and V by 7 bases; bases with no gene match: 10. The CDR3 has 13 amino acids.

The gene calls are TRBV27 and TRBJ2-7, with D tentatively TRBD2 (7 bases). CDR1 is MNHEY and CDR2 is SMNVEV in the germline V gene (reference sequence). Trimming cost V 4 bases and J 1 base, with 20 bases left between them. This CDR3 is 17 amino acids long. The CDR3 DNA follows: TGTGCCAGCAGTTCCCGCCCGGGGGGCTCACTTTCCTACGAGCAGTACTTC. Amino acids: CASSSRPGGSLSYEQYF.

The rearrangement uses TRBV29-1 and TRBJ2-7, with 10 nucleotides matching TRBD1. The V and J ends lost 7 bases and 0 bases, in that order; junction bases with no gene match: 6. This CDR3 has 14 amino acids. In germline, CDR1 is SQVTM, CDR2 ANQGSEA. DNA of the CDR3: TGCAGCGCTGCCGGGACAGGGGACTCCTACGAGCAGTACTTC. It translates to CSAAGTGDSYEQYF.

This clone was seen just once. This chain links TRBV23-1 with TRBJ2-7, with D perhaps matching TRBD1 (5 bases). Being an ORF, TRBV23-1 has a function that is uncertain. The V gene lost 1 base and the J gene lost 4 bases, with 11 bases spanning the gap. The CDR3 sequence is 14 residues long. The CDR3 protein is CASSQWPGLYEQYF. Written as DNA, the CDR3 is TGCGCCAGCAGTCAATGGCCAGGGCTATACGAGCAGTACTTC.

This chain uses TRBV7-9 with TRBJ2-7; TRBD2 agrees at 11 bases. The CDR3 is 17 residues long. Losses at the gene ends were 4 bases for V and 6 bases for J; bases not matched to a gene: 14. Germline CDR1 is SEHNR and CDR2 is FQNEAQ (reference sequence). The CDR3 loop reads CASSSPLAGGPVGEQYF. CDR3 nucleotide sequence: TGTGCCAGCAGCTCGCCCTTAGCGGGGGGGCCGGTCGGCGAGCAGTACTTC.

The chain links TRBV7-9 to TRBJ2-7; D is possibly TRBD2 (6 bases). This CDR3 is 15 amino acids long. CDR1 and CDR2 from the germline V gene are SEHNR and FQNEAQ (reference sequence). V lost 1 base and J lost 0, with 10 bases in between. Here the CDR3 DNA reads TGTGCCAGCAGCTTAGACGGGACTCCCTCCTACGAGCAGTACTTC. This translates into CASSLDGTPSYEQYF. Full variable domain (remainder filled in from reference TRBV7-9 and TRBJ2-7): DTGVSQNPRHKITKRGQNVTFRCDPISEHNRLYWYRQTLGQGPEFLTYFQNEAQLEKSRLLSDRFSAERPKGSFSTLEIQRTEQGDSAMYLCASSLDGTPSYEQYFGPGTRLTVT.

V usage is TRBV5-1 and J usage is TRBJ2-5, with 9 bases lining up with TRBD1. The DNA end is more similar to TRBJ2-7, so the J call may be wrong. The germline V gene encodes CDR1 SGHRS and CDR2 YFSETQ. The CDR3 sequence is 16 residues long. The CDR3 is CASSLPGGQGSGEQYF. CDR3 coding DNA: TGCGCCAGCAGCTTGCCTGGCGGACAGGGGTCCGGCGAGCAGTACTTC.

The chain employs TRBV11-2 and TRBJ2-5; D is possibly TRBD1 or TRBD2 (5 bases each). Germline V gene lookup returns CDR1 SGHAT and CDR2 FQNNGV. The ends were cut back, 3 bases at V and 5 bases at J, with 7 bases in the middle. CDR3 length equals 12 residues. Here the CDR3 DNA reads TGTGCCAGCAGCTTTTGGGGGGAGACCCAGTACTTC. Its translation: CASSFWGETQYF.

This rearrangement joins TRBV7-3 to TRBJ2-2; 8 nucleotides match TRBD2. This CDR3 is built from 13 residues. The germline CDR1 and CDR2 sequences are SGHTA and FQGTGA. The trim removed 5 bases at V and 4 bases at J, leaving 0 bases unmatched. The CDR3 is CASSAGGTGELFF. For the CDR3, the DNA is TGTGCCAGCAGCGCGGGAGGCACCGGGGAGCTGTTTTTT.

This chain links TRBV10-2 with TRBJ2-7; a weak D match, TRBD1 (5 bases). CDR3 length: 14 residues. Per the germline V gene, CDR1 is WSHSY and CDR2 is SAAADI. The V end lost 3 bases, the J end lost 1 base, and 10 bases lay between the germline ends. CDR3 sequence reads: CASSDFGASYEQYF. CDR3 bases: TGCGCCAGCAGTGACTTTGGGGCTTCCTACGAGCAGTACTTC.

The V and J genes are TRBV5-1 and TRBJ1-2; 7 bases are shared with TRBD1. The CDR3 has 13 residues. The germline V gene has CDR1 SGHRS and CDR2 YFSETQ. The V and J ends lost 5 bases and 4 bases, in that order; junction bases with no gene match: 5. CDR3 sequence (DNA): TGCGCCAGCAGTTCGGACAGGACCTATGGCTACACCTTC. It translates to CASSSDRTYGYTF.

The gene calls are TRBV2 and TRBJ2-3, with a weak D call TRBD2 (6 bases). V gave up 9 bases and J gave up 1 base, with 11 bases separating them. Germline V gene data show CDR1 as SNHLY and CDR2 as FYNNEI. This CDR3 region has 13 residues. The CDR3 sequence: CASIVAGTDTQYF. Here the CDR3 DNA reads TGTGCCAGTATAGTAGCGGGCACAGATACGCAGTATTTT.

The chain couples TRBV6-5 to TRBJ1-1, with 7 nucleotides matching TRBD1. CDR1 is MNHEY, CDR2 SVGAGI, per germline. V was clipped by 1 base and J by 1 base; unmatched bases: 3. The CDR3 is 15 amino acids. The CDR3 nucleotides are TGTGCCAGCAGTTACTTCGGACAGGCGAACACTGAAGCTTTCTTT. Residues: CASSYFGQANTEAFF.

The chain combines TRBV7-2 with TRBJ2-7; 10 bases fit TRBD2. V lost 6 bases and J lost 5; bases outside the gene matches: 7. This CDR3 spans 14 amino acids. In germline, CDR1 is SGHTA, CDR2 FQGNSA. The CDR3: CASRYSGGANEQYF. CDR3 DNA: TGTGCCAGCAGGTACAGCGGGGGGGCAAACGAGCAGTACTTC.

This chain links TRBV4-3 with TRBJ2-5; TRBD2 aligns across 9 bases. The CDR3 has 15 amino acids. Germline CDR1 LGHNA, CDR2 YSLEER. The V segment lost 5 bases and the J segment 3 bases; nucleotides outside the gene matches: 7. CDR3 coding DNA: TGCGCCAGCAGCATGAGACTAGCGGAGGAAGAGACCCAGTACTTC. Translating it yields CASSMRLAEEETQYF.

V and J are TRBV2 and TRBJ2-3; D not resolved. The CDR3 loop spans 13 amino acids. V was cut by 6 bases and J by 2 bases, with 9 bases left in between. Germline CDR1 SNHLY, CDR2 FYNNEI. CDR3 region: CASSRLPTDTQYF. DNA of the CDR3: TGTGCCAGCAGCAGACTCCCCACAGATACGCAGTATTTT.

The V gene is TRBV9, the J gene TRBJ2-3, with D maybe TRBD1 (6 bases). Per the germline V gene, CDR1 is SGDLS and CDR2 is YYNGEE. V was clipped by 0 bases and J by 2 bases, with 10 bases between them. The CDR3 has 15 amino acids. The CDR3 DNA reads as TGTGCCAGCAGCGTAGGAACAGGGCCCACAGATACGCAGTATTTT. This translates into CASSVGTGPTDTQYF.

CDR3 region: CASSMGLAGFETQYF. The CDR3 coding sequence is TGTGCCAGTAGTATGGGACTAGCGGGATTTGAGACCCAGTACTTC. The chain uses TRBV19 and TRBJ2-5; 13 bases agree with TRBD2. The CDR3 spans 15 residues. Germline assignment: CDR1 LNHDA and CDR2 SQIVND (reference sequence). After removal of 3 bases from V and 5 bases from J, the junction contained 3 bases not matched to a gene.